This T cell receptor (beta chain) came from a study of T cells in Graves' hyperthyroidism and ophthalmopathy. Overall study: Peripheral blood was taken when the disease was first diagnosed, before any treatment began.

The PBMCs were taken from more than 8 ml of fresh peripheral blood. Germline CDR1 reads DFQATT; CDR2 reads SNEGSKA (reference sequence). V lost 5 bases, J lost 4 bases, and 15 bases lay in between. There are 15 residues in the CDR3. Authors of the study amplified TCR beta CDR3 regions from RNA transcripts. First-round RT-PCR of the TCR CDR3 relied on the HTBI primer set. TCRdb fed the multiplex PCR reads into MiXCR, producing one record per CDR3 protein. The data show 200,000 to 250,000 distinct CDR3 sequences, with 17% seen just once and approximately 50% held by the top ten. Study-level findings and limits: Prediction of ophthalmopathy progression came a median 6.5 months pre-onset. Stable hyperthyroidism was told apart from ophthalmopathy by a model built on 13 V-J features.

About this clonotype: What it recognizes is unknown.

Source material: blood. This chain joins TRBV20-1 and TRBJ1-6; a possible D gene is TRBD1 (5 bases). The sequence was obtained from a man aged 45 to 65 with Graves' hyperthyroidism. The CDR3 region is CSAPIARTYNSPLHF. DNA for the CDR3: TGCAGTGCTCCAATCGCGCGGACATATAATTCACCCCTCCACTTT.